This T cell receptor beta chain was retrieved from a study of PD-L1 blockade in urothelial cancer. About the study: Before enrollment, 0 to 3 chemotherapy regimens had been given to patients. At 3 weeks after treatment start (second dose) and again at 6 weeks, blood was analyzed. Blood samples had a median of 141,255 T cells, roughly 83,000 unique TCRs, and clonality 0.08 to 0.085.

Time point defined: pretreatment peripheral blood. Templates that were synthetic TCR analogs were spiked into each PCR. Here immunoSEQ multiplex PCR was the method, and the copy in TCRdb shows in-frame clones only, minus some. The top ten clones hold 15% to 20% of a sample with some 44,000 clones, about 84% of them seen once. This clone occurred a few times. The TCR sequence derives from a man aged 60 to 75 with urothelial cancer. The sequenced sample was PBMCs, obtained around atezolizumab (anti-PD-L1) treatment.

The CDR3 DNA reads TGTGCCAGTTCCGGGACAGGCTCCCTCTATGGCTACACCTTC. Translation: CASSGTGSLYGYTF. The chain combines TRBV28 with TRBJ1-2; 8 bases map to TRBD1. The CDR3 contains 14 residues. Losses at the gene ends were 9 bases for V and 4 bases for J; bases not matched to a gene: 10. Germline CDR1 reads MDHEN; CDR2 reads SYDVKM.